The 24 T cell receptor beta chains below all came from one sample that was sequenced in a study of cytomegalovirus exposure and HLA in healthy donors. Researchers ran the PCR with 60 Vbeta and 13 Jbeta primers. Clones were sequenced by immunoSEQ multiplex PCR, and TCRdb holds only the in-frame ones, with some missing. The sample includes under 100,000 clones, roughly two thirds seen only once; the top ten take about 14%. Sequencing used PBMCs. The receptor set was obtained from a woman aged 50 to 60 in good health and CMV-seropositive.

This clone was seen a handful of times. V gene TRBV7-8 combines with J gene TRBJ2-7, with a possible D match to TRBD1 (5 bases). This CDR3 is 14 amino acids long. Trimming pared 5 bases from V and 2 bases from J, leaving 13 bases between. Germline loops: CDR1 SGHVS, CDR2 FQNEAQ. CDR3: CASSPLVGPYEQYF. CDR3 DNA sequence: TGTGCCAGCAGCCCACTCGTGGGGCCCTACGAGCAGTACTTC.

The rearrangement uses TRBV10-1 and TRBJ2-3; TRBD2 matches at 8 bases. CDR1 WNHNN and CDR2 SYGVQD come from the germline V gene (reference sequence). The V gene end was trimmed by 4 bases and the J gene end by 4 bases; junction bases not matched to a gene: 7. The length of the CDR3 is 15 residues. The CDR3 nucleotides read TGCGCCAGCAGTGTGAGCGGGAGTAACTCAGATACGCAGTATTTT. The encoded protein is CASSVSGSNSDTQYF.

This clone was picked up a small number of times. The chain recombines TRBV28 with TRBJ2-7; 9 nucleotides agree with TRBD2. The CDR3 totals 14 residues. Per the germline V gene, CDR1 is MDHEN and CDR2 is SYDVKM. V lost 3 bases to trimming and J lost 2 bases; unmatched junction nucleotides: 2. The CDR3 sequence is CASSFLAGTYEQYF. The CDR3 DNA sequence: TGTGCCAGCAGTTTTCTAGCGGGAACCTACGAGCAGTACTTC.

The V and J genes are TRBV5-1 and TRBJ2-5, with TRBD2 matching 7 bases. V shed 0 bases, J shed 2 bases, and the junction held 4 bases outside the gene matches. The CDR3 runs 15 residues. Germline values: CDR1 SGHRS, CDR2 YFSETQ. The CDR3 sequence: CASSLASSGQETQYF. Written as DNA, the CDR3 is TGCGCCAGCAGCTTGGCGTCTAGCGGACAAGAGACCCAGTACTTC. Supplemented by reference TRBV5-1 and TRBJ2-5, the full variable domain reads KAGVTQTPRYLIKTRGQQVTLSCSPISGHRSVSWYQQTPGQGLQFLFEYFSETQRNKGNFPGRFSGRQFSNSRSEMNVSTLELGDSALYLCASSLASSGQETQYFGPGTRLLVL.

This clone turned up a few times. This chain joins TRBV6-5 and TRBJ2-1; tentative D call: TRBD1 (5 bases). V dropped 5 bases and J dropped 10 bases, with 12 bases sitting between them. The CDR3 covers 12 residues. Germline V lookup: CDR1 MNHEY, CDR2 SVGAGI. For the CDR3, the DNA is TGTGCCAGCAGTCCAGTAGCAGGGGAGCAGTTCTTC. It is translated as CASSPVAGEQFF.

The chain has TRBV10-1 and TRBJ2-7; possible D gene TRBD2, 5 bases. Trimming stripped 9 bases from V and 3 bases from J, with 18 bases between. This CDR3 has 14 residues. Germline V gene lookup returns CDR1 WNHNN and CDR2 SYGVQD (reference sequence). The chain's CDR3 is CASPRGIRVYEQYF. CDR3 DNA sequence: TGCGCCAGTCCGAGAGGGATAAGGGTCTACGAGCAGTACTTC.

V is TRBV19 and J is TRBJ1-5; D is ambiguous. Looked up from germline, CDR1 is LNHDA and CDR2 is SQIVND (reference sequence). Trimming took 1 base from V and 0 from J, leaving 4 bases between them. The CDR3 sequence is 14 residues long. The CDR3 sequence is CASSIVDSNQPQHF. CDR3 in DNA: TGTGCCAGTAGTATAGTAGATAGCAATCAGCCCCAGCATTTT.

CDR3 bases: TGTGCCAGCAGCTTATCGGCGCAGCGGGAGTTAGAGCAGTTCTTC. This translates into CASSLSAQRELEQFF. The V gene is TRBV7-2, the J gene TRBJ2-1, with 8 positions matching TRBD2. After removal of 2 bases from V and 10 bases from J, the junction contained 10 bases not matched to a gene. CDR1 and CDR2 from the germline V gene are SGHTA and FQGNSA. CDR3 length equals 15 residues.

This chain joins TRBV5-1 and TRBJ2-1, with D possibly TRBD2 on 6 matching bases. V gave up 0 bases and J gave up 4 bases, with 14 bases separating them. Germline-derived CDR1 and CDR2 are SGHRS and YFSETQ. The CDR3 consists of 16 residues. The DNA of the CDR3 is TGCGCCAGCAGCTTGGTGCCGGGACTCATATACAATGAGCAGTTCTTC. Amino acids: CASSLVPGLIYNEQFF.

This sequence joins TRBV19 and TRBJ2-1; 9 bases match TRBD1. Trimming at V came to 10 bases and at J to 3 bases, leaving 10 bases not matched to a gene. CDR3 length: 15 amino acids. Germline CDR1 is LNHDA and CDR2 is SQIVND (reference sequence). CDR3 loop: CATDPGQGNYNEQFF. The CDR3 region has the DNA TGTGCCACCGATCCGGGACAGGGTAACTACAATGAGCAGTTCTTC.

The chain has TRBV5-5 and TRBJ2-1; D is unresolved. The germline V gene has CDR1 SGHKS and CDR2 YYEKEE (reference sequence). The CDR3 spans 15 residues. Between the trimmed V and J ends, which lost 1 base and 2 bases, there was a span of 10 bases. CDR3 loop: CASSLSLSTYNEQFF. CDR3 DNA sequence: TGTGCCAGCAGCTTGTCCCTTAGTACCTACAATGAGCAGTTCTTC.

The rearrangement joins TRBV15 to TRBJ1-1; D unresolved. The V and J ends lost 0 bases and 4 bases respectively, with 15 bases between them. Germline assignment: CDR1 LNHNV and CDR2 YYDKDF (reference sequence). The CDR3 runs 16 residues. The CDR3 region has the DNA TGTGCCACCAGCAGAGATCTCACACCTCCCCTCACTGAAGCTTTCTTT. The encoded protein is CATSRDLTPPLTEAFF.

Here the CDR3 reads CASRPADRATDTQYF. CDR3 DNA sequence: TGTGCCAGCAGACCGGCCGACAGAGCCACAGATACGCAGTATTTT. The chain employs TRBV25-1 and TRBJ2-3; TRBD1 might be the D (5 bases). This CDR3 has 15 amino acids. Germline CDR1 MGHDK, CDR2 SYGVNS. Trimming pared 6 bases from V and 2 bases from J, leaving 15 bases between.

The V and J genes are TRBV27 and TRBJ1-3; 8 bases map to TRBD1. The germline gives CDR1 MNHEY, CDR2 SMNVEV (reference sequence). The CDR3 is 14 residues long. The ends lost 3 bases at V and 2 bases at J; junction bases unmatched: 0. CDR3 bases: TGTGCCAGCAGTTTCAGGGGGCCTGGAAACACCATATATTTT. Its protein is CASSFRGPGNTIYF.

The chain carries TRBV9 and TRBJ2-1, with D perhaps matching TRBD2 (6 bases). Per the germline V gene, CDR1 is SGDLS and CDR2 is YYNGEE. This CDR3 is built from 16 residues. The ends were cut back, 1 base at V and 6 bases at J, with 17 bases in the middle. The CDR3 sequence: CASSVYAGPSLNEQFF. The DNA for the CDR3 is TGTGCCAGCAGCGTATATGCGGGACCCTCTCTCAATGAGCAGTTCTTC.

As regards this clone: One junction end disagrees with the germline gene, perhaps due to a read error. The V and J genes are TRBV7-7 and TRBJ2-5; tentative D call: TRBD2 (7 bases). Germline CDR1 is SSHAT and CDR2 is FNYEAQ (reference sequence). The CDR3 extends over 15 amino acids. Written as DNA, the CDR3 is TGTGCTAGCAGCTTAGGTGGGGGGGCGCGGGAGACCCAGTACTTC. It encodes CASSLGGGARETQYF.

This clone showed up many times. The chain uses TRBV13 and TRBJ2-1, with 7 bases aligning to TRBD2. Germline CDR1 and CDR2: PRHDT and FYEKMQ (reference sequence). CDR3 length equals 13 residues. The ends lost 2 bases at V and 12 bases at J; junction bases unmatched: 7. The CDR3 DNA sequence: TGTGCCAGCAGCTTAACGCGGGAGCCGGCGCAGTTCTTC. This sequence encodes CASSLTREPAQFF. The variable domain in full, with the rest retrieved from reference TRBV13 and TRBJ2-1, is AAGVIQSPRHLIKEKRETATLKCYPIPRHDTVYWYQQGPGQDPQFLISFYEKMQSDKGSIPDRFSAQQFSDYHSELNMSSLELGDSALYFCASSLTREPAQFFGPGTRLTVL.

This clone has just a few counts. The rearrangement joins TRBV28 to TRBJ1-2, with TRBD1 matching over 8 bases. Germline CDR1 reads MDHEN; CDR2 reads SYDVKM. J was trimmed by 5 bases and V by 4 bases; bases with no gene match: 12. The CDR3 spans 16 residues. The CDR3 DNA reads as TGTGCCAGCAGTTCCAGGACAGGGCCTCGTGGGTATGGCTACACCTTC. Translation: CASSSRTGPRGYGYTF.

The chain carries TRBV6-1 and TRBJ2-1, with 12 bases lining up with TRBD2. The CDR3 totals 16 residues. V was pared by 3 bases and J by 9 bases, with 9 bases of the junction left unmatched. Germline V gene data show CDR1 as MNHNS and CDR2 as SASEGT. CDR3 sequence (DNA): TGTGCCAGCAGTGAGTTACTAGCGGGAGGTCGACCTGAGCAGTTCTTC. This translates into CASSELLAGGRPEQFF.

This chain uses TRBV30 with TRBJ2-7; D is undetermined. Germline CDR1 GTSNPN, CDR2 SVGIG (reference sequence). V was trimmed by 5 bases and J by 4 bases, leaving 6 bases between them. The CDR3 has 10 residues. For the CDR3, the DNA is TGTGCCTGGGGGCATTACGAGCAGTACTTC. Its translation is CAWGHYEQYF.

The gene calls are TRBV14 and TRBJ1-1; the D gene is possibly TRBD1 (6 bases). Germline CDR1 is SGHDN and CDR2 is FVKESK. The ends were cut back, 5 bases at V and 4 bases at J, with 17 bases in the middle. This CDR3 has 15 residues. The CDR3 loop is CASSFNLQGGTEAFF. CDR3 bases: TGTGCCAGCAGCTTTAATTTACAGGGTGGCACTGAAGCTTTCTTT.

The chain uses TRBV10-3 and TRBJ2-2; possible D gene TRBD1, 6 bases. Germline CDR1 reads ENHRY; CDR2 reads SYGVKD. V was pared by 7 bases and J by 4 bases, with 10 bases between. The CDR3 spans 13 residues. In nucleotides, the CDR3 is TGTGCCATCATGCAGGGGTCCACCGGGGAGCTGTTTTTT. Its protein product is CAIMQGSTGELFF.

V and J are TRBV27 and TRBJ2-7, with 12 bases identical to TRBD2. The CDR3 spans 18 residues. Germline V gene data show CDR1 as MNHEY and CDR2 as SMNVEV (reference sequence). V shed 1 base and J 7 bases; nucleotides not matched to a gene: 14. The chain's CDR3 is CASSLWGTTSGSRREQYF. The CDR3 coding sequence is TGTGCCAGCAGTTTATGGGGCACGACTAGCGGGAGTCGTAGGGAGCAGTACTTC.

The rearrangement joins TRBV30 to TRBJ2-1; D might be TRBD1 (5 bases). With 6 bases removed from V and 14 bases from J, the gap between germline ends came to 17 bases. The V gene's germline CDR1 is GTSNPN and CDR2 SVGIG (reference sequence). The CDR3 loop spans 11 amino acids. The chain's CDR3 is CACDQGGPKFF. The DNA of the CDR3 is TGTGCCTGCGATCAGGGTGGCCCGAAGTTCTTC.